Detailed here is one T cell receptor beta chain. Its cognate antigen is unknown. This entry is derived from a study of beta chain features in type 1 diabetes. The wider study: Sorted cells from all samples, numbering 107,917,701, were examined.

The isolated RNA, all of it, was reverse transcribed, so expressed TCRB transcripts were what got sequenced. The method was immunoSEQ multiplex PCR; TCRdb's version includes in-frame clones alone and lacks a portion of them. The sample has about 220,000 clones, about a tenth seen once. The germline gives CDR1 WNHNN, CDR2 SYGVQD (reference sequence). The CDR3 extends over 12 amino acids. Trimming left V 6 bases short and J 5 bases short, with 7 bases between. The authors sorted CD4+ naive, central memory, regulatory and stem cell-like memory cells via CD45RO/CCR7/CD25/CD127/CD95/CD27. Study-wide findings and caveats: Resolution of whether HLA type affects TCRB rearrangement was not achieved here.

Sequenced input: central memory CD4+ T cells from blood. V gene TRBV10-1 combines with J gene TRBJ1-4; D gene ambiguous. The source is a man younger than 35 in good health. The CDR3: CASSDPNEKLFF. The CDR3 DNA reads TGCGCCAGCAGCGACCCCAATGAAAAACTGTTTTTT.